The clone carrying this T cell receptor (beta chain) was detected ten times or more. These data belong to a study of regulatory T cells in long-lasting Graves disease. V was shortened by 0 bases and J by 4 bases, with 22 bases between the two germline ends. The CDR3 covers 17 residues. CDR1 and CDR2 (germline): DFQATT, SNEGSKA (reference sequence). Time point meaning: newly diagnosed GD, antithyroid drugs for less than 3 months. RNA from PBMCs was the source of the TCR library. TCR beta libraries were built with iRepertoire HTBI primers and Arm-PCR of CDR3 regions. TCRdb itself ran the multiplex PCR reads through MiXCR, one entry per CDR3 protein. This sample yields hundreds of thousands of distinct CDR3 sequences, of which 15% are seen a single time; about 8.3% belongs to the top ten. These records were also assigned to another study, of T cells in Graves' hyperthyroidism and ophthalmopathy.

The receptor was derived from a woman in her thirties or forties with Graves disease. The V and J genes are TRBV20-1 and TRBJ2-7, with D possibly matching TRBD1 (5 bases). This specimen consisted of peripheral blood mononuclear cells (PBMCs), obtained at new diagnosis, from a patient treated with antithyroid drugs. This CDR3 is CSARDPRVTTVGYEQYF. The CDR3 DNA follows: TGCAGTGCTAGAGATCCCCGGGTCACGACAGTAGGTTACGAGCAGTACTTC.